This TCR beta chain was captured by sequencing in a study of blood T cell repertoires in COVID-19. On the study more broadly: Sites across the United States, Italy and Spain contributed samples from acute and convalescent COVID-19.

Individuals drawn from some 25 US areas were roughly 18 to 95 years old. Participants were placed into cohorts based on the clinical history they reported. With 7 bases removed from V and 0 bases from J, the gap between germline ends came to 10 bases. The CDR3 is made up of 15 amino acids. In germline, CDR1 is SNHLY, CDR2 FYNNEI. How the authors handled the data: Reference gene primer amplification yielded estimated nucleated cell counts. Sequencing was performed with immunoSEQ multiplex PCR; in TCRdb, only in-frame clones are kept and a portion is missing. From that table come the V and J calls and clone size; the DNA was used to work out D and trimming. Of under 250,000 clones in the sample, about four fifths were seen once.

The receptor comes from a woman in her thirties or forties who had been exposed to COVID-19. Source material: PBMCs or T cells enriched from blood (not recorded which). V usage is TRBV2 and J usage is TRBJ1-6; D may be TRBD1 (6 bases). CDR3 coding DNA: TGTGCCAGCAACCACAGGGACTCCTATAATTCACCCCTCCACTTT. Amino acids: CASNHRDSYNSPLHF.